What follows describes a single T cell receptor (beta chain). Its antigen is unknown. Some clones are missing from TCRdb's copy, which holds only in-frame ones; the method was immunoSEQ multiplex PCR. The sample lists about 24,000 clones, approximately 92% seen once, with about 16% in the top ten. The data stem from a study of T cells in localized non-small cell lung cancer. CDR1 is MNHEY, CDR2 SVGAGI, per germline. CDR3 length: 16 residues. Unmatched junction bases numbered 3, after V lost 0 bases and J lost 2 bases. The study, taken as a whole, reports: Only one tumor region was sequenced, so heterogeneity remains possible. Adjacent lung was found to contain a median about 50 of the top 100 tumor clones.

The TCR sequence derives from a man aged 40 to 70 with stage III squamous cell lung carcinoma. Specimen: peripheral blood, collected before any cancer treatment. The chain combines TRBV6-5 with TRBJ1-1; 10 bases map to TRBD1. This chain's CDR3 is CASSYSRDRGNTEAFF. CDR3 coding DNA: TGTGCCAGCAGTTACTCGAGGGACAGGGGTAACACTGAAGCTTTCTTT.